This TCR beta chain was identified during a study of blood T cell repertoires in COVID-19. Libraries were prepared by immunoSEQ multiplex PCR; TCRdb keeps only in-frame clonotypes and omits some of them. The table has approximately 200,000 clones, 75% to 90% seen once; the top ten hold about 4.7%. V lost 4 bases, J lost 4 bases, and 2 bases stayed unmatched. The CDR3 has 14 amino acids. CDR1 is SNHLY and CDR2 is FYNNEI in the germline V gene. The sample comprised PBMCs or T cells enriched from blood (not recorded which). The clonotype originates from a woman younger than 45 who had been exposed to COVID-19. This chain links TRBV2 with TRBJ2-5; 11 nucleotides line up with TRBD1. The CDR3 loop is CASSADRGRETQYF. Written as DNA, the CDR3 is TGTGCCAGCAGTGCGGACAGGGGGCGAGAGACCCAGTACTTC.